The 11 T cell receptor beta chains given below trace back to one sample, sequenced in a study of shared clonotypes between healthy human individuals. In the naive CD8 group, cells lacked CD45RO and were positively selected for CCR7, so terminally differentiated effector memory CD45RA+ cells were left out. Profiling relied on immunoSEQ multiplex PCR, and the TCRdb table lists in-frame clones only, not all of them. Of about 870,000 clones listed, 85% to 95% are singletons. The specimen sequenced was naive CD8+ T cells sorted from blood. The receptors here all came from a man aged 25-40 years in good health.

This chain connects TRBV6-5 to TRBJ2-4, with D tentatively TRBD2 (6 bases). Germline CDR1 and CDR2: MNHEY and SVGAGI. The CDR3 consists of 14 residues. V shed 2 bases and J shed 8 bases, with 13 bases lying between them. DNA for the CDR3: TGTGCCAGCAGTTACGGTGCGGGGCGGGACATTCAGTACTTC. Protein: CASSYGAGRDIQYF.

The CDR3 protein is CASSLLTGGMLPGELFF. DNA for the CDR3: TGTGCCAGCAGCTTGCTGACAGGGGGTATGCTCCCCGGGGAGCTGTTTTTT. The rearrangement uses TRBV5-6 and TRBJ2-2, with 9 bases that match TRBD1. The CDR3 consists of 17 residues. Germline CDR1 is SGHDT and CDR2 is YYEEEE. V trimming: 1 base; J trimming: 6 bases; junction bases outside the gene matches: 10.

This clone was recorded a few times. The chain carries TRBV21-1 and TRBJ2-5; the DNA was not compared with TRBD2, the D call given in the table. TRBV21-1 is reported as a pseudogene. The CDR3 is 11 amino acids. The CDR3 region is CASSRKETQYF. CDR3 bases: TGTGCCAGCAGCCGTAAAGAGACCCAGTACTTC.

The chain has TRBV7-2 and TRBJ2-5; TRBD1 or TRBD2 may be the D gene (5 bases each). Trimming shortened V by 5 bases and J by 7 bases, and 20 bases separated the two germline ends. Germline V lookup: CDR1 SGHTA, CDR2 FQGNSA. This CDR3 has 15 amino acids. In DNA form, the CDR3 reads TGTGCCAGCAGCCAAGCCGGGACCCCACGGTGGACCCAGTACTTC. Translated, it gives CASSQAGTPRWTQYF.

The chain couples TRBV5-1 to TRBJ1-1, with TRBD1 identical over 9 bases. The CDR3 totals 14 residues. Germline CDR1 is SGHRS and CDR2 is YFSETQ. V lost 8 bases, J lost 6 bases, and 11 bases stayed unmatched. This CDR3 reads CASEQGARPSEAFF. The DNA for the CDR3 is TGCGCCAGTGAACAGGGGGCGCGGCCTTCTGAAGCTTTCTTT.

The chain joins TRBV30 to TRBJ2-1; D perhaps matches TRBD2 (6 bases). The CDR3 runs 15 residues. Deletions cut 4 bases from V and 4 bases from J, with 17 bases between. Per the germline V gene, CDR1 is GTSNPN and CDR2 is SVGIG (reference sequence). The CDR3 loop reads CAWTEMDYTYNEQFF. The CDR3 DNA is TGTGCCTGGACCGAAATGGACTATACATACAATGAGCAGTTCTTC.

This clone was detected only once. The V gene is TRBV18, the J gene TRBJ2-4; TRBD2 agrees at 7 bases. With V trimmed by 2 bases and J by 7 bases, 8 bases remained unmatched. The CDR3 is 15 residues long. Germline V gene data show CDR1 as KGHSH and CDR2 as LQKENI. The DNA of the CDR3 is TGTGCCAGCTCACCAAGCGCGGGGGACGGTAACATTCAGTACTTC. Its protein is CASSPSAGDGNIQYF.

This chain joins TRBV7-8 and TRBJ2-3; D call uncertain. Trimming removed 2 bases at V and 0 bases at J, with 15 bases between. The V gene's germline CDR1 is SGHVS and CDR2 FQNEAQ. CDR3 length: 17 residues. CDR3: CASSLWREEKSTDTQYF. CDR3 nucleotide sequence: TGTGCCAGCAGCTTATGGCGAGAGGAGAAAAGCACAGATACGCAGTATTTT.

Of note for this clone: Within the sample, other DNA sequences also encode this same CDR3. V and J are TRBV20-1 and TRBJ2-1, with TRBD2 matching 8 bases. Trimming took 5 bases from V and 8 from J; bases not matched to a gene: 2. In germline, CDR1 is DFQATT, CDR2 SNEGSKA (reference sequence). There are 11 residues in the CDR3. The CDR3 loop is CSAREGYEQFF. As DNA, the CDR3 is TGCAGTGCTCGGGAGGGGTATGAGCAGTTCTTC.

The rearrangement links TRBV28 to TRBJ2-1; 9 nucleotides line up with TRBD1. The CDR3 totals 15 residues. Trimming cost V 6 bases and J 7 bases; bases outside gene matches: 10. Germline CDR1 and CDR2: MDHEN and SYDVKM. CDR3 protein: CASSQRDRAKNEQFF. Written as DNA, the CDR3 is TGTGCCAGCAGCCAAAGGGACAGGGCCAAGAATGAGCAGTTCTTC.

The V and J genes are TRBV2 and TRBJ1-1; D perhaps matches TRBD1 (5 bases). The length of the CDR3 is 11 residues. V dropped 10 bases and J dropped 5 bases, with 11 bases sitting between them. CDR1 is SNHLY, CDR2 FYNNEI, per germline. This chain's CDR3 is CATLGGTEAFF. The CDR3, as DNA: TGTGCCACCCTGGGGGGGACTGAAGCTTTCTTT.